A selection of T cell receptor beta chains follows, all from one sample in a study of T cell repertoires and leukemia-associated antigens. No antigen has been identified for these receptors. TCRdb reprocessed the 5' RACE reads with MiXCR, giving one entry per CDR3 protein. The sample consists of roughly 15,000 distinct CDR3 sequences, less than 40% of them appearing once. Sequenced sample: CD3+ T cells sorted from blood and cultured. The receptor source for this set is a female donor in good health. The CDR3 runs from the conserved cysteine through the conserved F or W. Fields, in order: J gene, D gene, V gene, clone size, CDR3 protein, CDR3 DNA. The D gene is left open where the match is weak. Size tells how often a clone was seen (once, few, many) or the class of an expanded clone, and some rows leave it out.

TRBJ1-1 NA TRBV7-2 once CASSPRPGVTEAFF TGTGCCAGCAGCCCCAGACCGGGGGTCACTGAAGCTTTCTTT
TRBJ2-5 TRBD2 TRBV20-1 NA CSATLAGVSETQYF TGCAGTGCTACGCTAGCGGGAGTTTCAGAGACCCAGTACTTC
TRBJ2-7 NA TRBV29-1 many CSVVVVPAYEQYF TGCAGCGTGGTTGTGGTTCCTGCCTACGAGCAGTACTTC
TRBJ2-5 TRBD2 TRBV20-1 medium-sized CSAGDGTSGTQETQYF TGCAGTGCTGGAGACGGGACTAGCGGAACACAAGAGACCCAGTACTTC
TRBJ2-5 NA TRBV5-3 NA CPRSFGLIPETQYF TGTCCGAGAAGCTTCGGACTCATCCCAGAGACCCAGTACTTC
TRBJ1-1 TRBD1 TRBV2 NA CASLSTGWDRGHTEAFF TGTGCCAGCTTAAGTACTGGTTGGGACAGGGGGCACACTGAAGCTTTCTTT
TRBJ1-6 NA TRBV7-2 many CASSLARESPLHF TGTGCCAGCAGCTTAGCGAGGGAATCACCCCTCCACTTT
TRBJ2-7 NA TRBV5-1 medium-sized CASSLTGSEQYF TGCGCCAGCAGCTTGACTGGTTCGGAGCAGTACTTC
TRBJ2-7 TRBD1 TRBV20-1 NA CSASEGQGYEQYF TGCAGTGCTAGTGAGGGACAGGGCTACGAGCAGTACTTC
TRBJ1-4 NA TRBV18 many CASSPGEATNEKLFF TGTGCCAGCTCACCAGGGGAGGCAACTAATGAAAAACTGTTTTTT
TRBJ2-1 NA TRBV14 NA CASSPPFVNRVDEQFF TGTGCCAGCAGCCCTCCCTTTGTTAACCGAGTAGATGAGCAGTTCTTC
TRBJ2-7 NA TRBV7-3 NA CASSLARDKTYEQYF TGTGCCAGCAGCTTAGCCCGGGACAAGACCTACGAGCAGTACTTC
TRBJ2-2 NA TRBV5-5 medium-sized CASSLGGRLTGELFF TGTGCCAGCAGCTTGGGGGGTCGGCTCACCGGGGAGCTGTTTTTT
TRBJ2-7 NA TRBV28 NA CAGRISRARNEQYF TGTGCCGGCAGGATATCCAGGGCAAGGAACGAGCAGTACTTC
TRBJ2-1 TRBD2 TRBV4-1 NA CASSQGGGSYNEQFF TGCGCCAGCAGCCAAGGGGGGGGTTCCTACAATGAGCAGTTCTTC
TRBJ1-1 TRBD1 TRBV30 many CAWSKSRQGLMNTEAFF TGTGCCTGGAGTAAGTCGAGACAGGGGCTCATGAACACTGAAGCTTTCTTT
TRBJ1-4 NA TRBV5-1 medium-sized CASSVDTNNEKLFF TGCGCCAGCAGCGTGGACACAAATAATGAAAAACTGTTTTTT
TRBJ2-5 NA TRBV24-1 many CATSDRHQQETQYF TGTGCCACCAGTGATCGACACCAACAAGAGACCCAGTACTTC
TRBJ1-4 NA TRBV4-3 NA CASSQGGRAPNEKLFF TGCGCCAGCAGCCAAGGAGGCAGGGCCCCTAATGAAAAACTGTTTTTT
TRBJ2-4 NA TRBV18 NA CASSPLALTALAKNVQYF TGCGCCAGCTCACCACTTGCTCTTACCGCACTAGCCAAAAACGTTCAGTACTTC
TRBJ1-1 NA TRBV29-1 NA CSVESGFGLRAFF TGCAGCGTTGAATCAGGGTTCGGGCTGCGAGCTTTCTTT
TRBJ2-1 TRBD2 TRBV11-2 few CASSPLAGGINEQFF TGTGCCAGCAGCCCCCTAGCGGGAGGAATCAATGAGCAGTTCTTC
TRBJ1-2 NA TRBV5-3 many CARSLGGRINYGYTF TGTGCCAGAAGCTTGGGGGGCAGAATTAACTATGGCTACACCTTC
TRBJ2-7 TRBD2 TRBV7-7 NA CASSGTGLAGEQYF TGTGCTAGTAGCGGGACCGGACTAGCGGGGGAGCAGTACTTC
TRBJ1-2 NA TRBV9 medium-sized CASNKGGSEGYGYTF TGTGCCAGCAACAAAGGAGGTTCGGAAGGCTATGGCTACACCTTC
TRBJ2-7 TRBD2 TRBV20-1 medium-sized CSARLADYEQYF TGCAGTGCTAGACTAGCGGACTACGAGCAGTACTTC
TRBJ2-7 TRBD2 TRBV28 many CASRVAGGSLREQYF TGTGCCAGCAGAGTAGCGGGAGGAAGTTTGAGGGAGCAGTACTTC
TRBJ2-1 TRBD1 TRBV5-1 NA CASSFGTGGNEQFF TGCGCCAGCAGCTTTGGGACAGGGGGGAATGAGCAGTTCTTC
TRBJ1-6 NA TRBV5-1 many CASSSVAVNSPLHF TGCGCCAGCAGCTCGGTTGCGGTTAATTCACCCCTCCACTTT
TRBJ2-7 NA TRBV7-9 NA CASSLDRGYEQYF TGTGCCAGCAGCTTAGACAGAGGCTACGAGCAGTACTTC
TRBJ2-7 NA TRBV7-9 many CASSSRGPYEQYF TGTGCCAGCAGCTCTAGAGGGCCTTACGAGCAGTACTTC
TRBJ2-1 TRBD2 TRBV7-2 few CASSLGLLAGGEGQFF TGTGCCAGCAGCTTAGGGTTACTAGCGGGAGGGGAAGGGCAGTTCTTC
TRBJ2-2 NA TRBV6-2/TRBV6-3 many CATLRARNTGELFF TGTGCCACCCTCCGTGCCAGGAACACCGGGGAGCTGTTTTTT
TRBJ2-2 NA TRBV18 NA CASSPPSAGNTGELLF TGTGCCAGCTCACCGCCTTCCGCAGGGAACACCGGGGAGCTGCTTTTT
TRBJ1-1 NA TRBV5-1 NA CASSLELDTEAFF TGCGCCAGCAGCTTAGAGTTAGACACTGAAGCTTTCTTT
TRBJ2-7 TRBD2 TRBV4-3 medium-sized CASSQDPRLAGHEQYF TGCGCCAGCAGCCAAGATCCAAGACTAGCGGGGCACGAGCAGTACTTC
TRBJ2-2 NA TRBV5-1 medium-sized CASSLVGHTGELFF TGCGCCAGCAGCTTGGTGGGGCACACCGGGGAGCTGTTTTTT
TRBJ2-1 TRBD1 TRBV4-3 medium-sized CASSQDIPGQSYNEQFF TGCGCCAGCAGCCAAGATATCCCGGGACAGTCCTACAATGAGCAGTTCTTC
TRBJ2-5 TRBD2 TRBV20-1 medium-sized CSARGWTSPETQYF TGCAGTGCTAGAGGGTGGACTAGCCCGGAGACCCAGTACTTC
TRBJ1-2 TRBD1 TRBV20-1 NA CSAGAGQGGTGYTF TGCAGTGCTGGAGCCGGCCAGGGGGGGACTGGCTACACCTTC
TRBJ1-2 NA TRBV29-1 medium-sized CSVEEGGYTF TGCAGCGTTGAGGAGGGGGGCTACACCTTC
TRBJ1-6 TRBD1 TRBV6-6 NA CASRLTGQGAGGDNSPLHF TGTGCCAGCCGCCTGACGGGACAGGGGGCAGGTGGAGATAATTCACCCCTCCACTTT
TRBJ2-5 TRBD2 TRBV6-5 NA CASSSSGFQETQYF TGTGCCAGCAGTTCTAGCGGGTTCCAAGAGACCCAGTACTTC
TRBJ1-1 NA TRBV29-1 many CSVAQDTEAFF TGCAGCGTTGCCCAGGACACTGAAGCTTTCTTT
TRBJ2-7 NA TRBV6-2/TRBV6-3 NA CASSYPPRGYEQYF TGTGCCAGCAGTTACCCGCCCAGGGGCTACGAGCAGTACTTC
TRBJ1-4 NA TRBV27 NA CARREEKLFF TGTGCCCGCAGGGAAGAGAAACTGTTTTTT
TRBJ1-5 NA TRBV7-2 few CASSFIGYIQPQHF TGTGCCAGCAGCTTTATCGGATATATTCAGCCCCAGCATTTT
TRBJ2-7 TRBD1 TRBV6-5 NA CASSRGDRGLCYEQYF TGTGCCAGCTCCAGGGGGGACAGGGGGCTGTGCTACGAGCAGTACTTC
TRBJ2-2 TRBD2 TRBV4-1 many CASSQAEGGRGELFF TGCGCCAGCAGCCAAGCAGAGGGAGGGCGCGGGGAGCTGTTTTTT
TRBJ2-1 NA TRBV9 once CASSALPGAGQFF TGTGCCAGCAGCGCCCTTCCGGGAGCCGGGCAGTTCTTC